This T cell receptor beta chain was sequenced for a study of T cell clones after liver transplantation. Whole-study context: Post-transplant blood was tracked for graft-donor-reactive T cell clones identified in a pre-transplant mixed lymphocyte reaction.

CDR3 length: 14 residues. CDR1 and CDR2 from the germline V gene are SGHAT and FQNNGV. The V gene end was trimmed by 5 bases and the J gene end by 5 bases; junction bases not matched to a gene: 7. Sequenced by immunoSEQ multiplex PCR; TCRdb stores in-frame clones only, minus some. Altogether about 85,000 clones are present, roughly four fifths being singletons, with the ten largest covering 0.45% to 0.55%. The sequencing here drew on CD4+ T cells from blood, taken approximately 3.5 years after liver transplant. The origin of this receptor is a human patient who received a liver transplant. Some T cells may possibly be graft donor cells. The V call is TRBV11-2, the J call TRBJ2-5; 8 bases match TRBD1. CDR3 protein: CASSVNRGIETQYF. CDR3 DNA: TGTGCCAGCAGCGTAAACAGGGGGATCGAGACCCAGTACTTC.